This T cell receptor beta chain was profiled in a study of fetal regulatory T cell absence and autoimmunity. Study in general: Exocrine pancreas autoimmunity occurred in IPEX patients lacking clinical diabetes. Study-wide results and limits: Oligoclonal TCR enrichment in pancreas over cord blood reached over 90-fold for some clones.

A note on this clone: Antigen unknown.

Profiled with immunoSEQ multiplex PCR; TCRdb holds only in-frame clones, not every one. The data hold about 46,000 clones, with 70% to 85% observed a single time. V was cut by 5 bases and J by 5 bases, with 15 bases left in between. The germline V gene has CDR1 SGHNT and CDR2 YENEEA. The CDR3 extends over 15 amino acids. The gene calls are TRBV11-3 and TRBJ1-4; tentatively, D is TRBD1 (6 bases). Specimen: cord blood. The sequence came from a newborn boy with IPEX syndrome. The chain's CDR3 is CASSVTGKVNEKLFF. CDR3 nucleotides: TGTGCCAGCAGCGTCACAGGGAAGGTGAATGAAAAACTGTTTTTT.